This record looks at one T cell receptor beta chain sequence and its context. Enrolled through a virtual design, the participants were between about 18 and 100 years of age and came from roughly 22 US areas. Participant-given clinical history determined each cohort assignment. How the authors handled the data: Reference gene primer amplification gave nucleated cell count estimates. TCRdb's table, derived via immunoSEQ multiplex PCR, lists solely in-frame clones and lacks some. That table is the source of V, J and clone size, and D and trimming were worked out from the DNA. The top ten hold roughly 8.9% of the sample, which has roughly 310,000 clones, around nine tenths seen once. This CDR3 has 15 amino acids. V lost 5 bases, J lost 5 bases, and 19 bases lay in between. CDR1 is SGHDT and CDR2 is YYEEEE in the germline V gene. The sample belongs to a study of blood T cell repertoires in COVID-19. Study information: The United States, Italy and Spain provided the acute and convalescent COVID-19 samples.

Sample: PBMCs or T cells enriched from blood (not recorded which). The receptor was derived from a woman aged 40 to 50 who had recovered from COVID-19. The chain links TRBV5-6 to TRBJ2-5; D is possibly TRBD1 (7 bases). CDR3 region: CASSYPGGQEETQYF. CDR3 DNA: TGTGCCAGCAGTTACCCAGGGGGGCAGGAGGAGACCCAGTACTTC.